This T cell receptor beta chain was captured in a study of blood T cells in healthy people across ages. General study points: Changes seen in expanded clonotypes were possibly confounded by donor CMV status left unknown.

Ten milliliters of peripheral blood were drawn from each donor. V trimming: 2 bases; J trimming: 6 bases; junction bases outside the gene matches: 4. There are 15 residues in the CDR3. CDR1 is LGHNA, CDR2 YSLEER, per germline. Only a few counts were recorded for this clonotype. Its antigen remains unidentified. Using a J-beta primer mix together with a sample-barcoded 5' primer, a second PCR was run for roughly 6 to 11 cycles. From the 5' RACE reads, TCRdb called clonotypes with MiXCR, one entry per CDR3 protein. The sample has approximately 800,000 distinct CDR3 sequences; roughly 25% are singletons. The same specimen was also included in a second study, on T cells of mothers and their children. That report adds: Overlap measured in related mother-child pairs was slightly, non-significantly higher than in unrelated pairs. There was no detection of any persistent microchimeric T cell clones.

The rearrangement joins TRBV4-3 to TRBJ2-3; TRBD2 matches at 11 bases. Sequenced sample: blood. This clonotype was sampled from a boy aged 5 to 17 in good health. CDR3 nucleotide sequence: TGCGCCAGCAGCCAACCACTAGCGGGAGCGGATACGCAGTATTTT. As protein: CASSQPLAGADTQYF.